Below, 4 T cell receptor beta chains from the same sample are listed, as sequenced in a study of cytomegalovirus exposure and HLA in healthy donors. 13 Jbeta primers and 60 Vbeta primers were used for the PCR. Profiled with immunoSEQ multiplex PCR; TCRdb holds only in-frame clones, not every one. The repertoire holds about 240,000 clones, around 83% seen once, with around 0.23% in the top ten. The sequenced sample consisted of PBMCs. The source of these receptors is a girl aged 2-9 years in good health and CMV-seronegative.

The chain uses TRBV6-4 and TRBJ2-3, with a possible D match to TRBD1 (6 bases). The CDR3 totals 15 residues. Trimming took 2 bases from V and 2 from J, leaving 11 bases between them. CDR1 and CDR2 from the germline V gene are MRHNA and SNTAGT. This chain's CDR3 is CASSDQGRLTDTQYF. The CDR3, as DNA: TGTGCCAGCAGTGACCAGGGGCGCCTCACAGATACGCAGTATTTT.

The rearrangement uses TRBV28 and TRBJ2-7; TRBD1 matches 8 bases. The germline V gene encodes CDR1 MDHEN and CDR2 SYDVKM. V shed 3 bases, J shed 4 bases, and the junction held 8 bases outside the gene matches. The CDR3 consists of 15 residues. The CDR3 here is CASSFGDRRSYEQYF. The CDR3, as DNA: TGTGCCAGCAGTTTTGGGGACAGGAGGTCTTACGAGCAGTACTTC.

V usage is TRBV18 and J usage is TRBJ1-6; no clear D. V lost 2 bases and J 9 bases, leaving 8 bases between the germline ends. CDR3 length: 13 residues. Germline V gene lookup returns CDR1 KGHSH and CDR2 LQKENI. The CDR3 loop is CASSPDMASPLHF. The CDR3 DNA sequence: TGTGCCAGCTCACCAGACATGGCTTCACCCCTCCACTTT.

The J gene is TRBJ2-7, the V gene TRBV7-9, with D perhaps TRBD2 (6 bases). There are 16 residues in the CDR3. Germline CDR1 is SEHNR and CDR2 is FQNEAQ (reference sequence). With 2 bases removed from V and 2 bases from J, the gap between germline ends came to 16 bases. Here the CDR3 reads CASSLWRADNTYEQYF. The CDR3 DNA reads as TGTGCCAGCAGCTTATGGAGGGCAGATAATACCTACGAGCAGTACTTC.